These T cell receptor beta chains were read from a single sample in a study of cytomegalovirus exposure and HLA in healthy donors. Some clones are missing from TCRdb's copy, which holds only in-frame ones; the method was immunoSEQ multiplex PCR. This table holds 150,000 to 200,000 clones, 82% found once. The sequenced material came from PBMCs. The source is a girl between 10 and 17 years old in good health and CMV-seropositive. The CDR3 runs from the conserved cysteine through the conserved F or W. The order of the fields is V gene, CDR3 protein.

TRBV27 | CPGREGGTDTQYF
TRBV9 | CASSVERDRGNTGELFF
TRBV10-3 | CAISDGGGVTYEQYF
TRBV7-9 | CASSLASGAQGETQYF
TRBV5-6 | CASSSFGGGPSDTQYF
TRBV4-1 | CASSQDWAEQYF
TRBV4-1 | CASSQGPGDPYEQYF
TRBV5-6 | CASSPLTGNYGYTF
TRBV19 | CASRSGGYSNQPQHF
TRBV5-4 | CASSLRLAGGPSETQYF
TRBV28 | CASTDRGYTEAFF
TRBV7-9 | CSSSLVRAGPSYEQYF
TRBV28 | CASSSRGPYEQYF
TRBV6-4 | CASSVSGGGYNEQFF
TRBV2 | CASRRDSYEQYF
TRBV6-1 | CASSKVSGEEKLFF
TRBV30 | CACYRLMDRGGDGYTF
TRBV27 | CASSLSPRLAGSYEQYF
TRBV29-1 | CSVEVRTGDDGYTF
TRBV7-9 | CSSSYNRVTRNTEAFF
TRBV11-2 | CASSSRTGEYEQFF
TRBV30 | CAWKGTSGTYEQYF
TRBV5-4 | CASSSATGGVYGYTF
TRBV30 | CAWDDLSGDTGELFF
TRBV4-1 | CASSQDGSNQPQHF
TRBV28 | CASSPPHRGGNQPQHF
TRBV18 | CASSPAGQTTDTQYF
TRBV27 | CASRTQYNEQFF
TRBV19 | CASSTLAGELYNEQFF
TRBV2 | CASWGASGRSYEQYF
TRBV27 | CASQPRRADSTDTQYF
TRBV5-1 | CASSLVGGETQYF
TRBV5-1 | CASSHGTSGEETQYF
TRBV9 | CASSLTGDRSQPQHF
TRBV10-3 | CAISEGQGNTEAFF
TRBV30 | CAFRVTDTQYF